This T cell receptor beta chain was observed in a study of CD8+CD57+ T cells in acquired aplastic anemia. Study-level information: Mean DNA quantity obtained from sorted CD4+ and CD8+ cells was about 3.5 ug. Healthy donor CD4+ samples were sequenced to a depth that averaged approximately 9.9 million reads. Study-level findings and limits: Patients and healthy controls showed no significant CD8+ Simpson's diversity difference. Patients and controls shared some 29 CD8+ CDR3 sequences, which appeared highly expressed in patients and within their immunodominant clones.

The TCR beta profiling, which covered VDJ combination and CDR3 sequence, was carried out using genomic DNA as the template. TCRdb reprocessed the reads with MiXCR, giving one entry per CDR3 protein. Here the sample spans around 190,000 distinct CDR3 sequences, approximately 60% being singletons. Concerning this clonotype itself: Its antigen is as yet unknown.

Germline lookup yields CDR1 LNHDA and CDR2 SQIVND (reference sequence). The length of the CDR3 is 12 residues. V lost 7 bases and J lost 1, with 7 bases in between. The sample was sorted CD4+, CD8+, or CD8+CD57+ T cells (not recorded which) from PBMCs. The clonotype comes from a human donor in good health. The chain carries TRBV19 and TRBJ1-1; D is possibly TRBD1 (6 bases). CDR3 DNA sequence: TGTGCCAGTATGGGACAGAACACTGAAGCTTTCTTT. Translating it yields CASMGQNTEAFF.